This T cell receptor beta chain was retrieved from a study of blood T cell repertoires in COVID-19. Per the germline V gene, CDR1 is SQVTM and CDR2 is ANQGSEA. V lost 6 bases and J lost 1; bases outside the gene matches: 5. The CDR3 has 13 residues. The data were produced by immunoSEQ multiplex PCR, yet TCRdb's version contains in-frame clones alone and is incomplete. This table has around 270,000 clones, 80% to 90% appearing once. The chain uses TRBV29-1 and TRBJ1-2; 7 nucleotides line up with TRBD1. Input material: PBMCs or T cells enriched from blood (not recorded which). The receptor was isolated from a woman aged 40 to 50 who had been exposed to COVID-19. The CDR3: CSVGDSFNYGYTF. The CDR3 DNA follows: TGCAGCGTCGGGGACAGCTTTAACTATGGCTACACCTTC.